This T cell receptor beta chain was retrieved from a study of T cell responses to AZD1222 COVID-19 vaccine. Broader study findings: Baseline seropositivity occurred in only a handful of AZD1222 recipients. Spike-wide coverage was observed for vaccine-associated CD4 TCRs, with dominant responses at 160-218 and 743-854.

Second-dose intervals near 4 or 12 weeks were combined. Turning to this clone: The target antigen is unknown.

The ends were cut back, 6 bases at V and 7 bases at J, with 18 bases in the middle. This CDR3 is 15 amino acids long. Germline CDR1 and CDR2: MNHEY and SVGAGI. Some clones are missing from TCRdb's copy, which holds only in-frame ones; the method was immunoSEQ multiplex PCR. The sample consists of more than 110,000 clones, more than 75% of them appearing once. The TCR comes from an adult who received the AZD1222 COVID-19 vaccine. This material consisted of peripheral blood, taken 28 days after the second AZD1222 dose. J is TRBJ1-4 and V is TRBV6-5, with a weak D call TRBD1 (5 bases). The CDR3 DNA reads as TGTGCCAGCAGGCTCAACCCAGGGTCACCTGAAAAACTGTTTTTT. Translating gives CASRLNPGSPEKLFF.